Listed below are T cell receptor beta chains from one sample, sequenced in a study of spatial heterogeneity in lung cancer. TCRdb re-called the 5' RACE reads through MiXCR, storing one row per CDR3 protein. The repertoire consists of some 96,000 distinct CDR3 sequences, with roughly 4.5% occurring once and the leading ten covering over 20%. The sequences come from lung tumor tissue, collected at surgery. The source is a male donor with early-stage non-small cell lung cancer. The CDR3 runs from the conserved cysteine through the conserved F or W. A D gene is named only where the DNA matches it firmly. Size is omitted from some rows. Given values are once, few, many or a class for expanded clones.

d_gene: TRBD1
abundance: NA
j_gene: TRBJ2-2
v_gene: TRBV10-3
CDR3aa: CAIRQGALGELFF
CDR3nt: TGTGCCATTAGACAGGGGGCCCTCGGGGAGCTGTTTTTT

d_gene: TRBD1
abundance: NA
j_gene: TRBJ1-5
v_gene: TRBV12-3/TRBV12-4
CDR3aa: CASSRDRGTPQHF
CDR3nt: TGTGCCAGCAGCCGGGACAGGGGCACGCCCCAGCATTTT

d_gene: NA
abundance: many
j_gene: TRBJ2-1
v_gene: TRBV18
CDR3aa: CASSPREGRYNEQFF
CDR3nt: TGTGCCAGCTCACCACGTGAGGGCCGTTACAATGAGCAGTTCTTC

d_gene: TRBD2
abundance: many
j_gene: TRBJ2-7
v_gene: TRBV7-7
CDR3aa: CASSPGTSGAYEQYF
CDR3nt: TGTGCTAGCAGCCCAGGGACTAGCGGGGCTTACGAGCAGTACTTC

d_gene: NA
abundance: many
j_gene: TRBJ1-5
v_gene: TRBV10-3
CDR3aa: CASSDTYNQPQHF
CDR3nt: TGTGCCAGCTCGGACACCTACAATCAGCCCCAGCATTTT

d_gene: NA
abundance: many
j_gene: TRBJ2-7
v_gene: TRBV7-6
CDR3aa: CASSPRTSSYEQYF
CDR3nt: TGTGCCAGCAGCCCCCGGACATCTTCCTACGAGCAGTACTTC

d_gene: NA
abundance: many
j_gene: TRBJ2-5
v_gene: TRBV20-1
CDR3aa: CSARDRTSHQETQYF
CDR3nt: TGCAGTGCTAGGGACAGGACTAGCCACCAAGAGACCCAGTACTTC

d_gene: NA
abundance: many
j_gene: TRBJ1-5
v_gene: TRBV6-5
CDR3aa: CASRHGSGPGPQHF
CDR3nt: TGTGCCAGCAGACACGGGTCCGGTCCGGGGCCCCAGCATTTT

d_gene: NA
abundance: few
j_gene: TRBJ2-2
v_gene: TRBV6-4
CDR3aa: CASSDSSSGELFF
CDR3nt: TGTGCCAGCAGTGACTCCAGTTCCGGGGAGCTGTTTTTT

d_gene: NA
abundance: many
j_gene: TRBJ1-1
v_gene: TRBV6-1
CDR3aa: CASSEVGAPVNTEAFF
CDR3nt: TGTGCCAGCAGTGAAGTCGGGGCACCTGTGAACACTGAAGCTTTCTTT

d_gene: NA
abundance: few
j_gene: TRBJ2-3
v_gene: TRBV6-1
CDR3aa: CASSDLDQTEQYF
CDR3nt: TGTGCCAGCAGTGACTTGGATCAAACCGAGCAGTATTTT

d_gene: TRBD1
abundance: many
j_gene: TRBJ1-4
v_gene: TRBV25-1
CDR3aa: CASRDRGENEKLFF
CDR3nt: TGTGCCAGCAGGGACAGGGGAGAGAATGAAAAACTGTTTTTT

d_gene: NA
abundance: few
j_gene: TRBJ2-2
v_gene: TRBV5-1
CDR3aa: CASSLGVTGELFF
CDR3nt: TGCGCCAGCAGCTTGGGGGTTACCGGGGAGCTGTTTTTT

d_gene: NA
abundance: many
j_gene: TRBJ2-7
v_gene: TRBV28
CDR3aa: CASRTSDYEQYF
CDR3nt: TGTGCCAGCAGGACTAGTGACTACGAGCAGTACTTC

d_gene: TRBD2
abundance: NA
j_gene: TRBJ2-1
v_gene: TRBV7-9
CDR3aa: CASSLGPAGGPGNEQFF
CDR3nt: TGTGCCAGCAGCTTAGGTCCAGCGGGAGGGCCAGGAAATGAGCAGTTCTTC

d_gene: NA
abundance: few
j_gene: TRBJ2-7
v_gene: TRBV10-3
CDR3aa: CAISELPGGTYEQYF
CDR3nt: TGTGCCATCAGTGAGTTGCCAGGGGGGACCTACGAGCAGTACTTC

d_gene: NA
abundance: few
j_gene: TRBJ2-1
v_gene: TRBV7-2
CDR3aa: CASSGPLSNEQFF
CDR3nt: TGTGCCAGCAGTGGTCCCCTCTCCAATGAGCAGTTCTTC

d_gene: NA
abundance: many
j_gene: TRBJ2-3
v_gene: TRBV28
CDR3aa: CASSFIGDTQYF
CDR3nt: TGTGCCAGCAGTTTCATCGGGGATACGCAGTATTTT

d_gene: NA
abundance: many
j_gene: TRBJ1-3
v_gene: TRBV12-3/TRBV12-4
CDR3aa: CASSRVAGNTIYF
CDR3nt: TGTGCCAGCAGCCGGGTGGCTGGAAACACCATATATTTT

d_gene: TRBD1
abundance: many
j_gene: TRBJ2-5
v_gene: TRBV4-2
CDR3aa: CASSQTGEEETQYF
CDR3nt: TGTGCCAGCAGCCAGACAGGGGAGGAAGAGACCCAGTACTTC

d_gene: TRBD2
abundance: many
j_gene: TRBJ2-3
v_gene: TRBV28
CDR3aa: CASSLSPTSGSADTQYF
CDR3nt: TGTGCCAGCAGTTTATCCCCGACTAGCGGGAGTGCAGATACGCAGTATTTT

d_gene: TRBD2
abundance: many
j_gene: TRBJ2-1
v_gene: TRBV12-3/TRBV12-4
CDR3aa: CASSYLAGMEQFF
CDR3nt: TGTGCCAGCAGTTATCTAGCGGGAATGGAGCAGTTCTTC

d_gene: NA
abundance: many
j_gene: TRBJ2-7
v_gene: TRBV5-6
CDR3aa: CASSFYLREQYF
CDR3nt: TGTGCCAGCAGCTTTTACCTCAGGGAGCAGTACTTC

d_gene: NA
abundance: many
j_gene: TRBJ2-7
v_gene: TRBV29-1
CDR3aa: CSVVDPSEQYF
CDR3nt: TGCAGCGTTGTCGACCCCTCCGAGCAGTACTTC

d_gene: NA
abundance: many
j_gene: TRBJ2-7
v_gene: TRBV27
CDR3aa: CASNRLGSSYEQYF
CDR3nt: TGTGCCAGCAATCGCCTCGGTAGCTCCTACGAGCAGTACTTC

d_gene: TRBD2
abundance: few
j_gene: TRBJ2-7
v_gene: TRBV5-1
CDR3aa: CASSLTQGGVSYEQYF
CDR3nt: TGCGCCAGCAGCTTGACGCAGGGAGGGGTCTCCTACGAGCAGTACTTC

d_gene: NA
abundance: many
j_gene: TRBJ2-1
v_gene: TRBV4-2
CDR3aa: CASSQDRNEQFF
CDR3nt: TGTGCCAGCAGCCAGGACCGGAATGAGCAGTTCTTC

d_gene: NA
abundance: few
j_gene: TRBJ1-1
v_gene: TRBV3-1
CDR3aa: CASSPHMGAYEAFF
CDR3nt: TGTGCCAGCAGCCCCCACATGGGCGCTTATGAAGCTTTCTTT

d_gene: NA
abundance: NA
j_gene: TRBJ2-7
v_gene: TRBV30
CDR3aa: CAWSSGLFGYEQYF
CDR3nt: TGTGCCTGGAGCTCGGGACTTTTCGGCTACGAGCAGTACTTC

d_gene: NA
abundance: many
j_gene: TRBJ2-7
v_gene: TRBV10-3
CDR3aa: CAISESGSYEQYF
CDR3nt: TGTGCCATCAGTGAGTCCGGGTCTTACGAGCAGTACTTC

d_gene: NA
abundance: many
j_gene: TRBJ2-5
v_gene: TRBV6-5
CDR3aa: CASASSFVQETQYF
CDR3nt: TGTGCCAGCGCTTCCTCTTTTGTTCAAGAGACCCAGTACTTC

d_gene: TRBD2
abundance: many
j_gene: TRBJ2-7
v_gene: TRBV7-9
CDR3aa: CASSFGLAGWLEQYF
CDR3nt: TGTGCCAGCAGCTTCGGACTAGCGGGGTGGTTGGAGCAGTACTTC

d_gene: NA
abundance: many
j_gene: TRBJ2-7
v_gene: TRBV2
CDR3aa: CASRKTEYEQYF
CDR3nt: TGTGCCAGCAGGAAGACAGAATACGAGCAGTACTTC

d_gene: NA
abundance: few
j_gene: TRBJ2-6
v_gene: TRBV5-6
CDR3aa: CASSLRGSGGPLGANVLTF
CDR3nt: TGTGCCAGCAGCTTGAGAGGGTCAGGGGGGCCCCTTGGGGCCAACGTCCTGACTTTC

d_gene: NA
abundance: few
j_gene: TRBJ2-5
v_gene: TRBV11-3
CDR3aa: CASSLDVTPGETQYF
CDR3nt: TGTGCCAGCAGCTTAGATGTCACCCCAGGGGAGACCCAGTACTTC

d_gene: NA
abundance: many
j_gene: TRBJ2-4
v_gene: TRBV20-1
CDR3aa: CSATGTGVAKNIQYF
CDR3nt: TGCAGTGCCACTGGGACTGGAGTAGCCAAAAACATTCAGTACTTC

d_gene: NA
abundance: many
j_gene: TRBJ2-7
v_gene: TRBV20-1
CDR3aa: CSAREGYEQYF
CDR3nt: TGCAGTGCTAGAGAAGGTTATGAGCAGTACTTC

d_gene: TRBD1
abundance: many
j_gene: TRBJ1-1
v_gene: TRBV2
CDR3aa: CASSEGTGSTEAFF
CDR3nt: TGTGCCAGCAGTGAAGGGACAGGGTCCACTGAAGCTTTCTTT

d_gene: NA
abundance: many
j_gene: TRBJ2-7
v_gene: TRBV4-2
CDR3aa: CASSQEKGLYEQYF
CDR3nt: TGTGCCAGCAGCCAAGAAAAGGGATTGTACGAGCAGTACTTC

d_gene: NA
abundance: few
j_gene: TRBJ1-5
v_gene: TRBV5-6
CDR3aa: CASSARATEPQHF
CDR3nt: TGTGCCAGCAGCGCTCGTGCCACCGAGCCCCAGCATTTT

d_gene: TRBD1
abundance: many
j_gene: TRBJ2-7
v_gene: TRBV9
CDR3aa: CASSVGTETYEQYF
CDR3nt: TGTGCCAGCAGCGTCGGGACAGAGACCTACGAGCAGTACTTC

d_gene: NA
abundance: few
j_gene: TRBJ2-1
v_gene: TRBV9
CDR3aa: CASSMTRTDEQFF
CDR3nt: TGTGCCAGCAGCATGACTAGAACGGATGAGCAGTTCTTC

d_gene: NA
abundance: many
j_gene: TRBJ2-1
v_gene: TRBV20-1
CDR3aa: CSARDRTAGSNEQFF
CDR3nt: TGCAGTGCTAGAGACAGGACGGCCGGTTCCAATGAGCAGTTCTTC

d_gene: NA
abundance: NA
j_gene: TRBJ2-1
v_gene: TRBV6-1
CDR3aa: CASTFKFGSYNEQFF
CDR3nt: TGTGCCAGCACATTCAAGTTCGGTTCCTACAATGAGCAGTTCTTC

d_gene: NA
abundance: many
j_gene: TRBJ2-6
v_gene: TRBV6-5
CDR3aa: CASSYSFSGANVLTF
CDR3nt: TGTGCCAGCAGTTACTCGTTCTCTGGGGCCAACGTCCTGACTTTC

d_gene: TRBD1
abundance: many
j_gene: TRBJ1-6
v_gene: TRBV20-1
CDR3aa: CSATTGGKDSPLHF
CDR3nt: TGCAGTGCTACCACAGGGGGCAAGGATTCACCCCTCCACTTT

d_gene: NA
abundance: many
j_gene: TRBJ1-6
v_gene: TRBV7-9
CDR3aa: CASSLDGLHNSPLHF
CDR3nt: TGTGCCAGCAGCTTAGACGGATTACATAATTCACCCCTCCACTTT

d_gene: NA
abundance: many
j_gene: TRBJ1-6
v_gene: TRBV9
CDR3aa: CASSAHPERGSPLHF
CDR3nt: TGTGCCAGCAGCGCCCACCCCGAGAGGGGTTCACCCCTCCACTTT

d_gene: TRBD2
abundance: many
j_gene: TRBJ2-3
v_gene: TRBV29-1
CDR3aa: CSVRLAGADTQYF
CDR3nt: TGCAGCGTTCGGCTAGCGGGAGCAGATACGCAGTATTTT

d_gene: TRBD2
abundance: NA
j_gene: TRBJ2-3
v_gene: TRBV7-9
CDR3aa: CASSSGTSGYTDTQYF
CDR3nt: TGTGCCAGCAGCTCCGGGACTAGCGGCTACACAGATACGCAGTATTTT